This T cell receptor beta chain derives from a study of blood T cell repertoires in COVID-19. Background on the study: Acute-phase and convalescent COVID-19 samples originated in the United States, Italy and Spain.

In the source study's methods: Estimation of nucleated cell counts was performed using reference gene primer amplification. Libraries were prepared by immunoSEQ multiplex PCR; TCRdb keeps only in-frame clonotypes and omits some of them. V, J and clone size are taken as reported in that table, and D and trimming were inferred from the DNA itself. The table lists more than 55,000 clones, around 93% of them singletons. The CDR3 extends over 12 amino acids. V dropped 3 bases and J dropped 6 bases, with 5 bases sitting between them. Germline V gene sequence: CDR1 MDHEN, CDR2 SYDVKM. The sample consisted of peripheral blood. This sequence was found in a man aged 45-65 years with active COVID-19. The chain joins TRBV28 to TRBJ2-2; D remains unclear. In DNA form, the CDR3 reads TGTGCCAGCAGTTTTATCGCCGGGGAGCTGTTTTTT. It encodes CASSFIAGELFF.